These T cell receptor beta chains were read from a single sample in a study of vaccination and CD4 T cells after COVID-19. TCRdb fed the PCR reads into MiXCR, producing one record per CDR3 protein. The data contain about 6,800 distinct CDR3 sequences, about 25% of them singletons. Their antigen targets remain unknown. This specimen consisted of CD4+ T cells from blood, cultured in vitro, obtained after SARS-CoV-2 vaccination. The origin of the receptors is a human donor who had recovered from COVID-19. Both conserved end residues are part of each CDR3. The D gene is left open where the match is weak. Expanded clones are given a class, and other clones once, few, many or no size at all.

V gene,D gene,clone size,J gene,CDR3 DNA,CDR3 protein
TRBV7-8,TRBD1,-,TRBJ1-1,TGTGCCAGCAGCTTAGGGGGACAGGGCTATGAAGCTTTCTTT,CASSLGGQGYEAFF
TRBV7-2,TRBD1,-,TRBJ1-1,TGTGCCAGCGAAATCAGGGGGCAAAGCACTGAAGCTTTCTTT,CASEIRGQSTEAFF
TRBV7-2,TRBD2,medium-sized,TRBJ2-7,TGTGCCAGCAGCGCGCGGGAGAAGCAGTACTTC,CASSAREKQYF
TRBV15,TRBD1,-,TRBJ1-1,TGTGCCACCAGCATGAGGGGGCAGGACACTGAAGCTTTCTTT,CATSMRGQDTEAFF
TRBV6-2/TRBV6-3,-,-,TRBJ1-5,TGTGCCAGCAGTTACTCTGCTCATCAGCCCCAGCATTTT,CASSYSAHQPQHF
TRBV28,TRBD1,-,TRBJ1-2,TGTGCCAGCAGTTCCCCTAACAGGGGGCTTGGCTACACCTTC,CASSSPNRGLGYTF
TRBV7-2,-,large,TRBJ1-2,TGTGCCAGCAGCCGTCAAGCCGGGCCCCAGGTCGGCTATGGCTACACCTTC,CASSRQAGPQVGYGYTF
TRBV29-1,TRBD2,-,TRBJ2-7,TGCAGCGTCCGTAGCGGGGGGGACTCCGAGCAGTACTTC,CSVRSGGDSEQYF
TRBV6-1,TRBD2,-,TRBJ2-3,TGTGCCAGCAGCACGGGAGGAACAGATACGCAGTATTTT,CASSTGGTDTQYF
TRBV7-2,-,few,TRBJ2-2,TGTGCCAGCAGCGCCCGTCATCCCCCAGGGACCGGGGAGCTGTTTTTT,CASSARHPPGTGELFF
TRBV20-1,-,few,TRBJ2-7,TGCAGTGCTAGACCTGGCTACGAGCAGTACTTC,CSARPGYEQYF